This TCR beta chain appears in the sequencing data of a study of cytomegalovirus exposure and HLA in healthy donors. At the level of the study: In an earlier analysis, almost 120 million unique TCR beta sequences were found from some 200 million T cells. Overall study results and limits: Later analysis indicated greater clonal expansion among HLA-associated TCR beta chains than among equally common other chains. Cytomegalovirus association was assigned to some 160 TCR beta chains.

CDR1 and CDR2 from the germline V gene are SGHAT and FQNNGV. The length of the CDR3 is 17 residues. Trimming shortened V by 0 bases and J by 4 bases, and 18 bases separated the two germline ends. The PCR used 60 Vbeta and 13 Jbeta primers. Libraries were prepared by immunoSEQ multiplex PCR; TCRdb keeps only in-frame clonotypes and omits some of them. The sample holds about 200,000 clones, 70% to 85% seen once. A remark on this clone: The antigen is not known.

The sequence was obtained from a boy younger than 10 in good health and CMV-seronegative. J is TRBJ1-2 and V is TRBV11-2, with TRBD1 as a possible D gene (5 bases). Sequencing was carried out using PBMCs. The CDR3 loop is CASSLDLLGRDFYGYTF. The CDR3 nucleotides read TGTGCCAGCAGCTTAGATCTTCTGGGGCGAGACTTCTATGGCTACACCTTC.